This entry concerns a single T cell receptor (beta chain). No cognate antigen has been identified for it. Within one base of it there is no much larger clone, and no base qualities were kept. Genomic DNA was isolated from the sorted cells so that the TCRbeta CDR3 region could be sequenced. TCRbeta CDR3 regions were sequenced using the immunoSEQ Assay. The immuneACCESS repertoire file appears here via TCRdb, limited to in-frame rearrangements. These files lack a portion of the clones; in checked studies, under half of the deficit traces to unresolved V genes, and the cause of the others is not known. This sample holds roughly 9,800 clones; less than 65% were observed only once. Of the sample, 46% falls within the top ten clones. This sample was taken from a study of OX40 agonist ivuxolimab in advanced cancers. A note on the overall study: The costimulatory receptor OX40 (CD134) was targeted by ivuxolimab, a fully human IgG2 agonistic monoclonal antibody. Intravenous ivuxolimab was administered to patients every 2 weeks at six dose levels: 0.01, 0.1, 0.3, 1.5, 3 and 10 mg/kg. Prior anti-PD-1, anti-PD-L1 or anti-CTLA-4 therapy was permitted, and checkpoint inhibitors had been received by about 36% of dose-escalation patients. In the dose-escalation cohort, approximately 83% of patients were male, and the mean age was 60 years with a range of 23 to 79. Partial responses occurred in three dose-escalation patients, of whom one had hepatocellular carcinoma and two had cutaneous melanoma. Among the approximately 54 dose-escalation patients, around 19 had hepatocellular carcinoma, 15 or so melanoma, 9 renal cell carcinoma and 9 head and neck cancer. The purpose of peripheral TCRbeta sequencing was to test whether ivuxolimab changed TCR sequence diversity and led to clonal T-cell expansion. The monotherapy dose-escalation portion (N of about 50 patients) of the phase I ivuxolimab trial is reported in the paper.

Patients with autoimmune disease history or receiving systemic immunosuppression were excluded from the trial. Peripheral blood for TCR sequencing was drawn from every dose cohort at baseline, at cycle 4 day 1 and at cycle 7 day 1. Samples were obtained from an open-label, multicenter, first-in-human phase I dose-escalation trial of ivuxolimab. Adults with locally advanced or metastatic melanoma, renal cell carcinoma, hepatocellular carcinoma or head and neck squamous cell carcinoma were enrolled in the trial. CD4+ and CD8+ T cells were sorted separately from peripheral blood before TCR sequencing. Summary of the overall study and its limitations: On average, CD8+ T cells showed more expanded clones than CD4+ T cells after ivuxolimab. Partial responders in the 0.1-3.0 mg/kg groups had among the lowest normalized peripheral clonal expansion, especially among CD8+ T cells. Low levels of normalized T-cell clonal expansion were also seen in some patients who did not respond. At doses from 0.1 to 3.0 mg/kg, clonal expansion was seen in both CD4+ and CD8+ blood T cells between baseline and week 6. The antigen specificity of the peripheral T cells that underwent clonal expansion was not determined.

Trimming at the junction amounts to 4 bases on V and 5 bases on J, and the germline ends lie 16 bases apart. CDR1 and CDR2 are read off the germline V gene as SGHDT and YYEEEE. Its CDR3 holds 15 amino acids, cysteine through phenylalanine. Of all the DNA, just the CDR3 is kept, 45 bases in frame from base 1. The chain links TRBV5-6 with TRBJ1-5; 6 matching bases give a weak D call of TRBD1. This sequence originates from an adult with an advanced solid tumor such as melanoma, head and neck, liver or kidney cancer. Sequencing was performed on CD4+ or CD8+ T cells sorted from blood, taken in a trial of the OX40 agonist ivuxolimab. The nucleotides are TGTGCCAGCAGCCCCAGTGGTCAGGGGCATCAGCCCCAGCATTTT. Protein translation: CASSPSGQGHQPQHF.